This is a list of T cell receptor beta chains from one sample in a study of blood T cell repertoires in COVID-19. This table comes from immunoSEQ multiplex PCR, and its TCRdb copy is limited to in-frame clones, with some not included. The sample contains about 280,000 clones, 90% of which appear only once. The material sequenced was PBMCs or T cells enriched from blood (not recorded which). Receptors originate from a woman aged 18-29 years with acute COVID-19. The CDR3 runs from the conserved cysteine through the conserved F or W. The D gene is left open where the match is weak. Not every row has a clone size; where given, it reads once, few, many or a size class.

CDR3nt	CDR3aa	v_gene	j_gene	d_gene	abundance
TGTGCCAGCAGTTACGTCGGTGCGGCAGACACTGAAGCTTTCTTT	CASSYVGAADTEAFF	TRBV6-5	TRBJ1-1	NA	NA
TGTGCCAGCAGTTTGACGGGATCCTACGAGCAGTACTTC	CASSLTGSYEQYF	TRBV12-3/TRBV12-4	TRBJ2-7	NA	NA
TGTGCCAGCAGCTCTGGGGTAGCGGGGGAAGAGACCCAGTACTTC	CASSSGVAGEETQYF	TRBV11-3	TRBJ2-5	TRBD2	once
TGTGCCAGCTCAACTCGACCTGGACAGGGGGCCTATTCACCCCTCCACTTT	CASSTRPGQGAYSPLHF	TRBV18	TRBJ1-6	TRBD1	NA
TGTGCCAGCAGCTCATCGAGGAGGGCCGTAAATGAGCAGTTCTTC	CASSSSRRAVNEQFF	TRBV7-2	TRBJ2-1	NA	NA
TGTGCCAGCAGTCCTAGCCAGCATGCCCAGCATTTT	CASSPSQHAQHF	TRBV2	TRBJ1-5	NA	NA
TGTGCCAGCAGGTGGGGGCTAGGCACTGAAGCTTTCTTT	CASRWGLGTEAFF	TRBV5-5	TRBJ1-1	NA	NA
TGTGCCTGGAGTGATTTGGGCCTTAACACCGGGGAGCTGTTTTTT	CAWSDLGLNTGELFF	TRBV30	TRBJ2-2	NA	NA
TGTGCCAGCGGATCGTGGGACAGGGGGCCTACAGATACGCAGTATTTT	CASGSWDRGPTDTQYF	TRBV25-1	TRBJ2-3	TRBD1	NA
TGTGCCAGCAGCCTCCGGACTAGCGGGAGTGGGCCAGATACGCAGTATTTT	CASSLRTSGSGPDTQYF	TRBV9	TRBJ2-3	TRBD2	once
TGTGCCAGCAGATTGGGACAGGGGGGCCCCTACGAGCAGTACTTC	CASRLGQGGPYEQYF	TRBV2	TRBJ2-7	TRBD1	NA
TGTGCCAGCACCCAGGTATCGAACACCGGGGAGCTGTTTTTT	CASTQVSNTGELFF	TRBV6-6	TRBJ2-2	NA	few
TGTGCCAGCAGTTTTGGACTAGCGGAAAAGTACGAGCAGTACTTC	CASSFGLAEKYEQYF	TRBV27	TRBJ2-7	TRBD2	NA
TGTGCCAGCAGCGTAGCGCTTTACAATGAGCAGTTCTTC	CASSVALYNEQFF	TRBV28	TRBJ2-1	NA	NA
TGCAGTGCTAGGCGAGAGGAGCAGTACTTC	CSARREEQYF	TRBV20-1	TRBJ2-7	NA	NA
TGTGCCAGCAGCTTAATCCCACCGGGGACAGGGGATCTCTACAATGAGCAGTTCTTC	CASSLIPPGTGDLYNEQFF	TRBV11-2	TRBJ2-1	TRBD1	NA
TGTGCCAGCAGCTTACCCGTACTAGCGGGCCCCTACAATGAGCAGTTCTTC	CASSLPVLAGPYNEQFF	TRBV7-9	TRBJ2-1	TRBD2	NA
TGTGCCAGCACCAAGACAGGGGAAAACTACGAGCAGTACTTC	CASTKTGENYEQYF	TRBV28	TRBJ2-7	TRBD1	NA
TGTGCCAGCAGTATTGAGTCCTACAATGAGCAGTTCTTC	CASSIESYNEQFF	TRBV6-6	TRBJ2-1	NA	NA
TGCGCCAGCAGCACAGACAGGAAGGGTTACGAGCAGTACTTC	CASSTDRKGYEQYF	TRBV5-1	TRBJ2-7	NA	NA
TGTGCCAGCAGGGGATACAGGGAATCGCTATCCGGGGAGCTGTTTTTT	CASRGYRESLSGELFF	TRBV7-2	TRBJ2-2	NA	few
TGTGCCAGTAGTACCCATCGCCAGGGGACAGGGGGACCAACTAACTATGGCTACACCTTC	CASSTHRQGTGGPTNYGYTF	TRBV19	TRBJ1-2	TRBD1	NA
TGTGCCAGCAGTAACACAGGGGGAATCTCCTACGAGCAGTACTTC	CASSNTGGISYEQYF	TRBV27	TRBJ2-7	TRBD1	NA
TGTGCCAGTGTGAAGAGTCTTGAAGCTTTCTTT	CASVKSLEAFF	TRBV2	TRBJ1-1	NA	NA
TGTGCCACCAGCAAAAGGACAGGGAACACCGGGGAGCTGTTTTTT	CATSKRTGNTGELFF	TRBV15	TRBJ2-2	TRBD1	NA
TGTGCCAGTAGTATGGGCAGGCGAGGCAATCAGCCCCAGCATTTT	CASSMGRRGNQPQHF	TRBV19	TRBJ1-5	NA	NA
TGTGCCAGTAGTACGGTAGGGGCCCCCTCCTACAATGAGCAGTTCTTC	CASSTVGAPSYNEQFF	TRBV19	TRBJ2-1	NA	NA
TGTGCCAGTAGTCACAGAACCTCTAACTATGGCTACACCTTC	CASSHRTSNYGYTF	TRBV19	TRBJ1-2	NA	once
TGTGCCAGCAGCCATGCCTGGCAATTTGAGCAGTTCTTC	CASSHAWQFEQFF	TRBV14	TRBJ2-1	NA	NA
TGTGCCGCATCAGACAGGGGTCGGACTGAAGCTTTCTTT	CAASDRGRTEAFF	TRBV6-4	TRBJ1-1	TRBD1	NA
TGTGCCAGCAGCAAACGGACAGGGGGTAGAGCCGGGGAGCTGTTTTTT	CASSKRTGGRAGELFF	TRBV7-9	TRBJ2-2	TRBD1	NA
TGCAGCGAGACGACAGGGGGTACCATTATCTCTGGGGCCAACGTCCTGACTTTC	CSETTGGTIISGANVLTF	TRBV29-1	TRBJ2-6	TRBD1	NA
TGTGCCAGCAGCTGGATCGGGGTCGGGAGTCGGTCAGATACGCAGTATTTT	CASSWIGVGSRSDTQYF	TRBV7-2	TRBJ2-3	NA	NA